Listed below are T cell receptor beta chains from one sample, sequenced in a study of blood T cell repertoires in COVID-19. Assay used: immunoSEQ multiplex PCR; TCRdb lists only in-frame clones, some missing. Of approximately 440,000 clones detected, around 88% appear once; the ten largest clones hold roughly an eighth. Sequenced material: peripheral blood. The receptors here all came from a woman between 45 and 60 years old with COVID-19, enrolled during active disease. The conserved cysteine and the conserved F or W are not part of the CDR3 here. A D gene is named only where the DNA matches it firmly.

d_call v_call cdr3_aa
NA TRBV4-1 ASSQDRALLQPQH
NA TRBV1 SLGTVRTEAF
NA TRBV12-3/TRBV12-4 ASSPQGNTEAF
NA TRBV28 ASSLQGWGEQF
NA TRBV5-4 ASSLGSREHYGYT
NA TRBV24-1 ATSDSTTGRSGYT
NA TRBV2 ASSETGGYGYT
NA TRBV9 ASSANSGSTDTQY
NA TRBV30 AWNRVRDSPLH
NA TRBV27 ASSLSPGGDRTDTQY
NA TRBV3-1/TRBV3-2 ASSQAQGSGYT
TRBD1 TRBV27 ASSPPGQAINTEAF
TRBD1 TRBV7-2 ASSPRDRAYNEQF
NA TRBV2 ASSEGASTQGGTQY
NA TRBV28 ASSEGGTPNQPQH
NA TRBV5-1 ASSFGGTNTEAF
NA TRBV25-1 ASSEFRSEVRDEQY
TRBD1 TRBV5-1 ASSPQGAPSTDTQY
NA TRBV4-2 ASSQDYGQLNQPQH
TRBD1 TRBV5-1 ASSLRQGSGNTIY
NA TRBV10-3 AISERSDTEAF
NA TRBV18 ASLGAQYNEQF
NA TRBV5-4 ASSEGLNTEAF
NA TRBV5-1 ASSVQGGPYEQY
NA TRBV4-1 ASSQVQGASPLH
TRBD2 TRBV7-2 ASTPGRASSEQY
NA TRBV11-2 ASSLELSTGKMNTQY
TRBD1 TRBV19 ASTGVSDYGYT
TRBD1 TRBV28 ASSLGGTGGEKLF
NA TRBV29-1 SGGRASTEAF
TRBD1 TRBV6-5 ASSRQGVAGELF
NA TRBV28 ASSLVSRIPSNEQF
TRBD1 TRBV10-3 AISAQRTGGYEQY
NA TRBV30 AWSLAVTELGYT
NA TRBV6-5 ASRWRGLGQETQY
NA TRBV6-1 ASSEGGHLTGELF
NA TRBV29-1 SASDSQQNQPQH
NA TRBV6-5 ASRQNSNQPQH
NA TRBV10-2 ASIKRDNYNEQF
NA TRBV2 ASSVGGNHQPQH
NA TRBV7-9 ASSFPPFRGNTEAF
NA TRBV18 ASSPSPGTEAF